These 4 T cell receptor beta chains were sequenced from one sample in a study of blood T cell repertoires in COVID-19. Produced via immunoSEQ multiplex PCR; TCRdb's table is partial and in-frame only. This repertoire shows 150,000 to 200,000 clones, roughly 80% found once; its top ten account for 13%. Specimen: peripheral blood. The origin of the receptors is a man aged 45-60 years who had recovered from COVID-19.

This clone appeared once. The chain couples TRBV15 to TRBJ2-1; weak D call: TRBD1 (5 bases). This CDR3 comprises 16 residues. With 1 base removed from V and 0 bases from J, the gap between germline ends came to 10 bases. CDR1 and CDR2 from the germline V gene are LNHNV and YYDKDF (reference sequence). The CDR3 region has the DNA TGTGCCACCAGCAGAGGACAGTTCAGCTCCTACAATGAGCAGTTCTTC. It translates to CATSRGQFSSYNEQFF.

There are a few counts of this clone. The chain has TRBV19 and TRBJ2-7; 9 bases match TRBD2. Per germline, CDR1 LNHDA and CDR2 SQIVND (reference sequence). With 3 bases clipped from V and 5 bases from J, the junction kept 8 bases outside the gene matches. The CDR3 loop spans 15 amino acids. This CDR3 reads CASSMVASGTDEQYF. Written as DNA, the CDR3 is TGTGCCAGTAGTATGGTGGCTAGCGGGACCGACGAGCAGTACTTC.

The CDR3 sequence is CASSPGGGLISGNTIYF. DNA of the CDR3: TGTGCCAGCAGCCCCGGGGGGGGGCTAATCTCTGGAAACACCATATATTTT. The J gene is TRBJ1-3, the V gene TRBV9; possibly TRBD1 for D (6 bases). Germline V CDR1 and CDR2: SGDLS, YYNGEE. The CDR3 covers 17 residues. The ends were cut back, 4 bases at V and 0 bases at J, with 17 bases in the middle.

The chain joins TRBV30 to TRBJ2-3, with 7 positions matching TRBD1. Germline V gene lookup returns CDR1 GTSNPN and CDR2 SVGIG (reference sequence). The V gene end was trimmed by 4 bases and the J gene end by 3 bases; junction bases not matched to a gene: 7. This CDR3 has 14 residues. The CDR3 DNA reads TGTGCCTGGAAGAGGGGGCAGGAGACAGATACGCAGTATTTT. This translates into CAWKRGQETDTQYF.